Sequencing of this TCR beta chain was carried out in a study of cytomegalovirus exposure and HLA in healthy donors. The study, taken as a whole, reports: Despite most TCR sequences being rare, some public TCRs occurred in many donors.

Profiling relied on immunoSEQ multiplex PCR, and the TCRdb table lists in-frame clones only, not all of them. The data contain roughly 230,000 clones, about 90% of them singletons. Comment on this clone: The antigen is not known.

Germline V gene sequence: CDR1 SGHRS, CDR2 YFSETQ. CDR3 size: 15 residues. V shed 0 bases, J shed 9 bases, and the junction held 9 bases outside the gene matches. The chain employs TRBV5-1 and TRBJ1-5, with 7 bases that match TRBD1. The sample consisted of PBMCs. The receptor's source is a woman under 40 in good health and CMV-seronegative. The CDR3, as DNA: TGCGCCAGCAGCTTGGAAGCAGGGGGTGTCACGCCCCAGCATTTT. Translation: CASSLEAGGVTPQHF.